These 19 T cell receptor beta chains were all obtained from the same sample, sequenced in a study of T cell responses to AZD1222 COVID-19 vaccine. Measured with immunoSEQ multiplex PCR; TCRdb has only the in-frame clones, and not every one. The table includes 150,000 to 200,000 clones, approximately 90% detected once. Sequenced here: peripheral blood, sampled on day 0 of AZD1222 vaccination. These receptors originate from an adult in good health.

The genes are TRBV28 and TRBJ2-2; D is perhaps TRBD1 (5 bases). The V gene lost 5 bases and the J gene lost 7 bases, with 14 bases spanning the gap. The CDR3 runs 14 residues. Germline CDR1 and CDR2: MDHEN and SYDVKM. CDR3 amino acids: CASSPPRVGGELFF. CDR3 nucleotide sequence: TGTGCCAGCAGTCCTCCCAGGGTTGGCGGGGAGCTGTTTTTT.

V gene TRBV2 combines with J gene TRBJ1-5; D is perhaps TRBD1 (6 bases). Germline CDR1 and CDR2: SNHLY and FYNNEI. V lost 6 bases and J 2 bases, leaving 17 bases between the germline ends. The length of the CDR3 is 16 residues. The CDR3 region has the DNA TGTGCCAGCAGAGCACCCGTGGGGGGCGGCAATCAGCCCCAGCATTTT. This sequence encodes CASRAPVGGGNQPQHF.

The CDR3 region has the DNA TGTGCCAGCAGTTACCGTGAATTCGGGACCTCCGGGGAGCTGTTTTTT. This codes for CASSYREFGTSGELFF. The chain couples TRBV6-2 or TRBV6-3 to TRBJ2-2; D is perhaps TRBD1 or TRBD2 (5 bases each). CDR3 length: 16 residues. Germline V gene data show CDR1 as MNHEY and CDR2 as SVGEGT. The V end was cut by 2 bases, the J end by 6 bases, with 16 bases between.

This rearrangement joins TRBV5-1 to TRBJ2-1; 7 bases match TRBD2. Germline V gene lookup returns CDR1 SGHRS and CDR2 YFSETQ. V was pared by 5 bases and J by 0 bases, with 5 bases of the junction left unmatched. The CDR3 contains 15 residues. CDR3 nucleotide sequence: TGCGCCAGCAGGGGCCGGGACTACTCCTACAATGAGCAGTTCTTC. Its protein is CASRGRDYSYNEQFF.

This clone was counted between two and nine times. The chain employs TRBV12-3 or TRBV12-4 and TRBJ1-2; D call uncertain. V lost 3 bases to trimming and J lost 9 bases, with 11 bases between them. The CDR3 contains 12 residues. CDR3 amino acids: CASSFAPSSYTF. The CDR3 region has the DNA TGTGCCAGCAGTTTTGCCCCCAGCAGCTACACCTTC.

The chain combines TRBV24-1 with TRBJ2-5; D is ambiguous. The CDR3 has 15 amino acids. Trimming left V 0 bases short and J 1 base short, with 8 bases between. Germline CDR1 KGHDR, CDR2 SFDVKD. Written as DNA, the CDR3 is TGTGCCACCAGTGATTTGGGGGTTCCCCAAGAGACCCAGTACTTC. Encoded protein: CATSDLGVPQETQYF.

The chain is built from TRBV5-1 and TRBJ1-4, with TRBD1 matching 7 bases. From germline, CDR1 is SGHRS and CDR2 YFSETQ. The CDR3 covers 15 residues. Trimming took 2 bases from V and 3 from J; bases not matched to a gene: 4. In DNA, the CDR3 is TGCGCCAGCAGCTTAGGGGACAGAGCTAATGAAAAACTGTTTTTT. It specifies CASSLGDRANEKLFF.

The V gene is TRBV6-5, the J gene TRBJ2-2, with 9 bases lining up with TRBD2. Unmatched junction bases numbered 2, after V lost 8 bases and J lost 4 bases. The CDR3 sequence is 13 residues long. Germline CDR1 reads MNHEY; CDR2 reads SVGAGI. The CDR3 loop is CASLSGGTGELFF. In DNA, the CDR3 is TGTGCCAGCCTTAGCGGGGGCACCGGGGAGCTGTTTTTT.

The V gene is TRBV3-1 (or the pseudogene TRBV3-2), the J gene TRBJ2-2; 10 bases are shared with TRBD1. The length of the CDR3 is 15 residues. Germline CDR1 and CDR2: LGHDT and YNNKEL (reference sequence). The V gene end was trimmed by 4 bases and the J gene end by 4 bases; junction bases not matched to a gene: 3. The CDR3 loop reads CASSRDRGLTGELFF. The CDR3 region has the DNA TGTGCCAGCAGCCGTGACAGGGGGCTCACCGGGGAGCTGTTTTTT.

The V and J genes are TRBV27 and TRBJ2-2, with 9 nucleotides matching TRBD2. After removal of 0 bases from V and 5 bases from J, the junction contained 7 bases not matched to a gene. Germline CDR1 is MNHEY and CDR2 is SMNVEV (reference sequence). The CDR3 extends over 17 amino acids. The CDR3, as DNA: TGTGCCAGCAGTTTATCTCCGGCTAGCGGGACGACCGGGGAGCTGTTTTTT. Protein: CASSLSPASGTTGELFF.

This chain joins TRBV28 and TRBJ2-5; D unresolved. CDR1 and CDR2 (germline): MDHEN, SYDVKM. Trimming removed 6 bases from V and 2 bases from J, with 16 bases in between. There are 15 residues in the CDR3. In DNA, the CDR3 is TGTGCCAGCAGCCGGGCGGCAGGTATTCAAGAGACCCAGTACTTC. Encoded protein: CASSRAAGIQETQYF. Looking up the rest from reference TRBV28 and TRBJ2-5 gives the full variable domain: DVKVTQSSRYLVKRTGEKVFLECVQDMDHENMFWYRQDPGLGLRLIYFSYDVKMKEKGDIPEGYSVSREKKERFSLILESASTNQTSMYLCASSRAAGIQETQYFGPGTRLLVL.

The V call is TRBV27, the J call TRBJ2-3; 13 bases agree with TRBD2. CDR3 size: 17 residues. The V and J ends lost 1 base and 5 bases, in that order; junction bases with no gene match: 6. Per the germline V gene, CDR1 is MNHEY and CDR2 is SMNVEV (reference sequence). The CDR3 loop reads CASSLFGLAGERDTQYF. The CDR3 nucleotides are TGTGCCAGCAGTTTATTTGGACTAGCGGGGGAGCGAGATACGCAGTATTTT.

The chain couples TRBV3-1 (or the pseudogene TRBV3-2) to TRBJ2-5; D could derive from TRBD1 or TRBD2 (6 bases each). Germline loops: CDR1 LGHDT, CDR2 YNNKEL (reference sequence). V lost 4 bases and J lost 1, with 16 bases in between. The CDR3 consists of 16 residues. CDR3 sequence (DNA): TGTGCCAGCAGCCCAAGGGGGGCGACTAGCCAAGAGACCCAGTACTTC. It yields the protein CASSPRGATSQETQYF.

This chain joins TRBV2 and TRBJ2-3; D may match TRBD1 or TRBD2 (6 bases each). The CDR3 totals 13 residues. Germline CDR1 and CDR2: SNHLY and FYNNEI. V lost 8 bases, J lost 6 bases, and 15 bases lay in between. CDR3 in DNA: TGTGCCAGCGGTAGGGGGGCCGGGGATACGCAGTATTTT. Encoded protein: CASGRGAGDTQYF.

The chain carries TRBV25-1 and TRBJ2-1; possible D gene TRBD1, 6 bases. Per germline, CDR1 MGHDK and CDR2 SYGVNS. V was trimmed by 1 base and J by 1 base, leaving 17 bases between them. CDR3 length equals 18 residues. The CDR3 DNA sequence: TGTGCCAGCAGTGAATCAGGGCAGGGGATAGGTTCCTACAATGAGCAGTTCTTC. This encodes CASSESGQGIGSYNEQFF.

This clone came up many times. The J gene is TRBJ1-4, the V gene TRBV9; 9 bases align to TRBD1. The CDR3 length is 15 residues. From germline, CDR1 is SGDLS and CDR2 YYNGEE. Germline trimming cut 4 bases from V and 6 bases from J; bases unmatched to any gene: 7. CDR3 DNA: TGTGCCAGCAGCCCAGGGGGACAGGGTTATGAAAAACTGTTTTTT. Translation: CASSPGGQGYEKLFF.

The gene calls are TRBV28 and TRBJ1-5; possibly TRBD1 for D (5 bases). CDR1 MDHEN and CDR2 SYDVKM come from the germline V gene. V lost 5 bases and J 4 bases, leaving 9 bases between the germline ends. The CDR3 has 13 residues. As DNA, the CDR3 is TGTGCCAGCAGTCGACAGCGAAATCAGCCCCAGCATTTT. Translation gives CASSRQRNQPQHF.

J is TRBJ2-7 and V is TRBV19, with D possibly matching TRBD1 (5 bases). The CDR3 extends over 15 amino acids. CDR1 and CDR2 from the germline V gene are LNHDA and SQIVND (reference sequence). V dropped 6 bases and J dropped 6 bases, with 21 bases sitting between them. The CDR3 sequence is CASSVRQSIGAEQYF. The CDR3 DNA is TGTGCCAGTAGCGTAAGACAGAGCATAGGGGCCGAGCAGTACTTC.

CDR3 sequence: CASSSGTGVDQPQHF. The CDR3 DNA follows: TGTGCCAGCAGCTCCGGGACAGGGGTAGACCAGCCCCAGCATTTT. The rearrangement links TRBV6-6 to TRBJ1-5; 10 positions match TRBD1. CDR1 and CDR2 (germline): MNHNY, SVGAGI (reference sequence). V gave up 6 bases and J gave up 7 bases; unmatched junction bases: 9. The CDR3 is 15 residues long.